This T cell receptor beta chain is drawn from a study of vaccination and CD4 T cells after COVID-19. On the study more broadly: The stimulus for the cells was overlapping spike peptides derived from SARS-CoV-2, HCoV-NL63, HCoV-OC43 and HCoV-229E.

General study results and limits: Among reactive clones from convalescent patients, a median roughly 85% appeared only post-vaccination.

Treatment defined: roughly 10-day PBMC culture with coronavirus spike peptide pools or control peptides (ViraFEST assay). Harvesting of the unexposed donor's CD4+ T cells predated the COVID-19 pandemic (2011-2018). Peptide pool stimulation in ViraFEST expanded antigen-specific T cells, whose TCRs were then sequenced. CDR3 length equals 14 residues. Germline V gives CDR1 SNHLY, CDR2 FYNNEI. The ends lost 8 bases at V and 4 bases at J; junction bases unmatched: 6. Once obtained from cultured CD4+ T cells, the DNA was sequenced using the Oncomine TCR Beta short-read assay. Genomic DNA extraction was carried out from cultured CD4+ T cells. TCRdb ran MiXCR on the PCR reads and lists one entry per CDR3 protein. The table shows approximately 6,900 distinct CDR3 sequences, with roughly 44% occurring only once. This clonotype was seen more than once but under ten times. No antigen is known for it.

The sequencing input was CD4+ T cells from blood, cultured in vitro. The rearrangement links TRBV2 to TRBJ1-5, with TRBD1 matching 9 bases. The clonotype comes from a human donor in good health. CDR3 nucleotides: TGTGCCAGCGGGGGGGACAGGGTTAATCAGCCCCAGCATTTT. Residues: CASGGDRVNQPQHF.